The entry below gives a single T cell receptor beta chain sequence along with its context. Its antigen is not yet known. It has no much larger one-base neighbor in the sample; base qualities were not kept. This record belongs to a study of cytomegalovirus exposure and HLA in healthy donors (dated by TCRdb to 2016 to 2017). For context, the study as a whole: An earlier analysis of several hundred of the donors reported 276 Gb of sequence data and some 110 million unique TCR beta sequences obtained from about 200 million T cells. On average, around 240,000 unique TCR beta nucleotide sequences were sequenced per donor among several hundred genotyped donors of the cohort, with roughly 18% of those sequences being non-productive. The number of typed donors differed by locus: about 629-640 for A, B, C, DRB1 and DQB1; approximately 530 for DQA1; 606 for DPA1; and around 470 for DPB1. To study patterns of TCR occurrence, a later analysis re-analyzed previously published TCR beta repertoires from 650 to 750 donors and added high-resolution HLA genotyping. Every discovery cohort repertoire had been produced on one sequencing platform. The study combined high-throughput TCR immunosequencing, statistical association of individual TCRs with disease status, and machine learning to predict cytomegalovirus infection status. Donor age, sex, ethnicity and CMV serostatus were compiled together with the repertoire data. Because of strong linkage in the cohort, 4 to 6 DR-DQ haplotypes were treated as single units for association and clustering. The study profiled the T cell repertoires of hundreds of subjects by immunosequencing and related them to cytomegalovirus serostatus. Rather than drawing on any new phenotypic data, the later analysis identified candidate immune exposures from TCR beta sequences and the way those sequences occurred across donors. HLA typing included class I and class II loci at four-digit resolution. The aim of the study was to test whether cataloging public T cell receptors could identify signatures of past pathogen exposure. In addition to the first cohort of 500 to 850 subjects, a separate validation cohort of under 150 different subjects was used. A later genetic analysis used genome-wide SNP genotypes for about 65% of the roughly 670 donors, treating that subset as a discovery cohort. Approximately 300 gigabases of sequencing data and 70 million to 85 million unique TCR sequences were included in an early release covering several hundred HLA-typed donors. Of the roughly 400 genotyped donors, 81% fell in the genetic ancestry cluster associated with self-reported Caucasian donors. An earlier analysis of several hundred of the donors applied high-throughput TCR beta sequencing to assess whether each TCR beta V gene segment acted as functional or pseudogenic.

V and J lose 1 base and 5 bases, and a span of 14 bases separates them. CDR1 and CDR2 are drawn from the germline V gene (reference sequence): GTSNPN, SVGIG. Taken from cysteine to phenylalanine, the CDR3 has 14 residues. Only the CDR3 part of the read is kept: 42 bases, read in frame from the first base. To prepare the library, the immunoSEQ multiplex PCR assay was applied. For the multiplex PCR, a mixture combining 60 forward primers for TCR Vbeta segments and 13 reverse primers for TCR Jbeta segments was used. The CDR3 region of rearranged TCR beta genes was amplified from genomic DNA by a multiplex PCR assay. The amplified TCR beta libraries were sequenced on the Illumina HiSeq System as 87-base-pair reads. On the study's bioinformatics: Across the 670 or so repertoires, a later analysis counted 78 million or so unique TCR beta chains, approximately 10 million of which were shared by at least two donors. To remove PCR and sequencing errors, raw reads were error-corrected and collapsed into unique sequences using a nearest-neighbor algorithm that merged closely related sequences. V, D and J gene segments were assigned by aligning CDR3 sequences to IMGT reference sequences. For a sequence to be retained, a match of at least six nucleotides was required to both a V gene segment and a J gene segment. A rearrangement was called productive if the CDR3 had no stop codons and remained in frame with V and J, and every other rearrangement was called non-productive. CDR3 was defined by IMGT convention, running from the second conserved V-encoded cysteine to the conserved J-encoded phenylalanine. The earlier analysis of 500 to 650 of the donors excluded any sequence lacking an unambiguous match to a single V gene segment. An earlier analysis of around 600 of the donors classified V segments as functional when productive rearrangements were above 56.7% and as segregating when the standard deviation between donors was above 5%. A statistical classification framework was built to diagnose cytomegalovirus status from the catalog of TCR beta chain sequences. V and J gene assignment, in a later analysis, came from comparing TCR nucleotide sequences with IMGT/GENE-DB human TR gene sequences. Using the TCRdist pipeline, a later analysis assigned CDR3 sequences along with most-parsimonious VDJ recombination scenarios. In a later analysis, each TCR beta chain was defined by its CDR3 amino acid sequence together with its V-gene family, and reads without a unique V-gene family were excluded. As a way to deal with suspected cross-contamination and a sequencing artifact, a later analysis dropped 450 to 700 nucleotide sequences that were highly shared and had low generation probability. For each public chain, a later analysis derived a clonal expansion index from normalized ranks of inferred template counts within each repertoire. A later analysis computed generation probabilities with a VDJ recombination model fitted to out-of-frame rearrangements, and checked the results against IGoR. Hypergeometric tests were used in a later analysis to score TCR-TCR, TCR-HLA and TCR-CMV co-occurrence, with a repertoire-size bias correction applied to the TCR pairs. A later analysis estimated false discovery rates by permuting HLA or CMV assignments 20 times. A later analysis grouped co-occurring TCRs with DBSCAN, adding TCRdist sequence similarity when clustering within HLA-allele-positive subsets. For co-occurrence clustering, repertoires with fewer than 30,000 or more than 120,000 public chains were excluded, along with roughly 5 repertoires with anomalous nucleotide sharing. In its TCRdb copy, this immuneACCESS table keeps in-frame sequences only and misses some clones. Where compared with another copy, unresolved V genes explain less than half of these, and the others have no known cause. From that table come the V and J calls and clone size; the DNA was used to work out D and trimming. This sample has about 150,000 clones in its table, and around 79% of those were observed once. The ten largest make up 7.5% to 9% of the sample.

Here is what the overall study found, with its caveats: Assigning TCR associations to individual alleles was difficult when HLA alleles, especially DR and DQ, strongly co-occurred. In an earlier analysis of some 500 of the donors, most TCR beta V segments appeared in productive rearrangements about 87% or about 30% of the time, broadly matching IMGT annotations. Specific HLA alleles were associated with 16,951 TCR beta sequences at a false discovery rate of 0.05 in a later analysis. The classifier was reported to diagnose cytomegalovirus status with high specificity and sensitivity in both the original cohort and the validation cohort. A total of 164 TCR beta chains were listed by the study as associated with cytomegalovirus. Three of the identified cytomegalovirus-associated TCR beta chains were confirmed in vitro to be specific for cytomegalovirus antigens. HLA typing was unavailable for some donors at each locus, so association tests used only the typed subset. A further reported finding was that TCR beta sequences accurately predicted the HLA-A and HLA-B alleles for most subjects in the first cohort. Some IMGT-functional V segments, including TRBV6-2 and TRBV6-3, could not be distinguished by the 87-base-pair reads and were therefore excluded. CMV serostatus was the only immune exposure information available for the cohort. A cluster of highly shared sequence variants was judged likely to represent a technical artifact of the sequencing pipeline. In a later analysis, several top co-occurrence clusters were reported to appear linked to parvovirus B19, influenza, CMV and Epstein-Barr virus. Roughly uniform sequencing depth across donors was assumed in presence/absence analyses, although this assumption may not hold. The authors suggested that the approach could potentially be extended to other disease states and immunological phenotypes. Correlated functional status among segregating V segments might reflect linkage disequilibrium, but an unknown experimental factor could not be ruled out. In a later genetic analysis, fewer N-insertions in productive TCRs were reported among donors in an Asian-associated ancestry cluster than the approximately 710-donor mean. Only TCR beta chains were sequenced in this cohort, and the absence of alpha or paired-chain data limited detectable features. In a later analysis, most CMV-associated TCR beta chains were found to appear HLA-restricted, with HLA associations seemingly driven largely by CMV exposure. In a later analysis, TCR association rates were found to vary across HLA loci, with the most associated TCRs seen for DRB1 alleles and the fewest for HLA-C alleles. An association between a missense DCLRE1C variant and V-gene and J-gene trimming of TCR beta chains was found in a later genetic analysis and replicated in an independent cohort. Most TCR sequences were seen in very few donors, while some public TCRs were found in many individuals. In a later analysis, HLA-associated TCR beta chains were found to be more clonally expanded and to have lower generation probabilities than equally common non-associated chains. The earlier analysis of approximately 540 of the donors excluded fewer than 20 rarely observed V segments, including chromosome 9 orphons, because counts were too low.

The cohort comprised under 700 healthy bone marrow donors. Cohort members were all nominally healthy when sampled, although unrecorded immune exposures were likely present. The donor tested CMV seropositive and was one of the 289 seropositive cohort members. A peripheral blood sample was provided by each donor, and peripheral blood mononuclear cells were used for TCR beta sequencing. Genomic DNA extraction from the blood cell samples was performed with the Qiagen DNeasy Blood Extraction Kit. Sequenced sample: PBMCs. This receptor was obtained from a man aged 25-45 years in good health and CMV-seropositive. This receptor chain uses TRBV30 and TRBJ1-2; a weak D assignment points to TRBD1 (6 bases agree). The bases are TGTGCCTGGAGTGGGCAGGGGAGGGGGTATGGCTACACCTTC. The translation is CAWSGQGRGYGYTF.